This TCR beta chain was obtained from a study of immunodeficiency (dated by TCRdb to between 2018 and 2021). Broadly, across the study: The repertoires were analyzed to search for VDJ recombination defects and oligoclonality.

After extraction using the QIAamp DNA Blood Mini Kit, genomic DNA was sent off for immunoSEQ repertoire analysis. A standard quantity of genomic DNA template was used for amplification of CDR3 regions by multiplex PCR. PCR products were sequenced on an Illumina platform. In the source study's methods: Alignment of sequences was done against a reference, and the V, D and J gene definitions came from IMGT. Closely related sequences were merged by a nearest-neighbor clustering algorithm so that PCR and sequencing errors were removed. V, D and J usage in productive unique and total sequences was analyzed using ImmunoSEQ Analyzer tools and R version 3.6.1. Imported from immuneACCESS, the table was reduced by TCRdb to in-frame sequences with V and J called. These copies leave out some clones; in studies compared against another copy, an unresolved V gene accounts for under half, and the cause of the remainder is not known. V, J and clone size were drawn from that table, and D and trimming were deduced from the DNA. This sample is represented by a few thousand clones; about 90% of them were singletons. The ten top clones hold over 3.5% of the sample.

General findings and caveats noted by the study authors: In entropy comparisons, n=3 (open circles) was shown for patients versus healthy controls, and a thymic development effect was only suggested as possible. CD4+ T cell V-J pairing and productive entropy appeared similar between patients and controls. Based on top-100 and total clonotype frequencies, severe oligoclonality showed up in patient CD8+ T cells, whereas patient CD4+ T cells did not show severe oligoclonality.

CD3+CD4+ T cells were sorted from fresh PBMCs before TCR sequencing. CDR1 SNHLY and CDR2 FYNNEI are derived from the germline V gene. Taken from cysteine to phenylalanine, the CDR3 has 15 residues. Only the CDR3 region is kept as DNA, spanning 45 bases read in frame from base 1. At the junction V is shortened by 6 bases and J by 2 bases; bases outside the gene matches: 3. With regard to this clone: The clone's antigen remains unknown. Base qualities were left out, and no much larger clone turns up one base away.

The receptor chain draws on TRBV2 and TRBJ2-2; 10 central nucleotides agree with TRBD2. Material for sequencing was CD4+ T cells from blood. The sequence was obtained from a human donor in good health. The CDR3 region has the sequence CASRLAGANTGELFF. The nucleotide sequence reads TGTGCCAGCAGGCTAGCGGGGGCTAACACCGGGGAGCTGTTTTTT.